The 31 T cell receptor beta chains below come from one sample, sequenced in a study of T-cell memory formation after mild COVID-19. TCRdb passed the 5' RACE reads through MiXCR, listing each CDR3 protein once. The sample includes some 450,000 distinct CDR3 sequences, 15% to 25% seen only once; the top ten take 7.5% to 9.5%. The sample consisted of PBMCs or a T cell subset sorted from them (not recorded which). All receptors derive from an adult woman who had mild COVID-19 (a few samples of this study predate the infection). Cell type and time point are not known.

The chain employs TRBV30 and TRBJ2-3, with TRBD2 matching over 11 bases. Germline V gives CDR1 GTSNPN, CDR2 SVGIG (reference sequence). V dropped 2 bases and J dropped 1; count of bases not matched to a gene: 2. The CDR3 sequence is 15 residues long. The CDR3 sequence is CAWSMGLAGTDTQYF. The CDR3 nucleotides read TGTGCCTGGAGTATGGGACTAGCGGGCACAGATACGCAGTATTTT.

V is TRBV4-1 and J is TRBJ2-3, with D possibly being TRBD1 or TRBD2 (5 bases each). V was cut by 2 bases and J by 2 bases, with 17 bases left in between. The CDR3 sequence is 17 residues long. Germline values: CDR1 MGHRA, CDR2 YSYEKL. CDR3 sequence: CASSQLQRGAHTDTQYF. CDR3 nucleotide sequence: TGCGCCAGCAGCCAACTCCAGAGGGGAGCTCACACAGATACGCAGTATTTT.

In this sample, this clonotype turned up a few times. The J gene is TRBJ1-6, the V gene TRBV10-3, with 7 bases aligning to TRBD1. The CDR3 is made up of 15 amino acids. The germline CDR1 and CDR2 sequences are ENHRY and SYGVKD. Trimming removed 7 bases from V and 5 bases from J; junction bases left unmatched: 8. CDR3 residues: CAIKNGQVDNSPLHF. The DNA for the CDR3 is TGTGCCATCAAGAACGGACAGGTGGATAATTCACCCCTCCACTTT.

The chain joins TRBV5-1 to TRBJ2-3; 9 bases are shared with TRBD1. The CDR3 runs to 14 residues. CDR1 SGHRS and CDR2 YFSETQ come from the germline V gene. Trimming cost V 5 bases and J 6 bases; bases outside gene matches: 7. CDR3: CASRPGQGLDTQYF. The CDR3 DNA is TGCGCCAGCAGACCGGGACAGGGTTTGGATACGCAGTATTTT.

The chain uses TRBV18 and TRBJ2-3; unclear D gene. The germline V and J ends were trimmed by 6 bases and 4 bases, with 8 bases remaining between them. The CDR3 consists of 12 residues. Germline CDR1 is KGHSH and CDR2 is LQKENI. CDR3 loop: CASSQSADTQYF. For the CDR3, the DNA is TGTGCCAGCTCCCAAAGCGCAGATACGCAGTATTTT.

This clonotype was picked up a small number of times. V and J are TRBV6-5 and TRBJ2-2, with 7 bases that match TRBD1. Germline assignment: CDR1 MNHEY and CDR2 SVGAGI. The V segment lost 6 bases and the J segment 4 bases; nucleotides outside the gene matches: 8. The CDR3 loop spans 15 amino acids. The CDR3 nucleotides read TGTGCCAGCAGCCGACAGGGAAGGAGCACCGGGGAGCTGTTTTTT. It is translated as CASSRQGRSTGELFF.

In its sample, this clonotype was seen a few times. V gene TRBV3-1 combines with J gene TRBJ2-2; TRBD2 matches at 10 bases. The CDR3 extends over 16 amino acids. Trimming at V came to 4 bases and at J to 1 base, leaving 3 bases not matched to a gene. The germline V gene encodes CDR1 LGHDT and CDR2 YNNKEL (reference sequence). CDR3 loop: CASSRLAGENTGELFF. DNA for the CDR3: TGTGCCAGCAGCCGGCTAGCGGGAGAGAACACCGGGGAGCTGTTTTTT.

The chain recombines TRBV5-5 with TRBJ2-3, with 7 bases identical to TRBD1. The germline gives CDR1 SGHKS, CDR2 YYEKEE (reference sequence). V shed 4 bases, J shed 0 bases, and the junction held 5 bases outside the gene matches. The CDR3 contains 15 residues. In DNA, the CDR3 is TGTGCCAGCAGCATGGGGACAGTCAGCACAGATACGCAGTATTTT. Its protein is CASSMGTVSTDTQYF.

In its sample, this clonotype was seen many times. The rearrangement joins TRBV20-1 to TRBJ1-2; a weak D match, TRBD1 (6 bases). This CDR3 comprises 14 residues. The germline CDR1 and CDR2 sequences are DFQATT and SNEGSKA (reference sequence). V shed 5 bases and J shed 0 bases, with 13 bases lying between them. The CDR3 loop reads CSADPQGTNYGYTF. The CDR3 DNA sequence: TGCAGTGCTGATCCACAGGGCACTAACTATGGCTACACCTTC.

V gene TRBV4-1 combines with J gene TRBJ2-6; D call uncertain. Trimming pared 3 bases from V and 3 bases from J, leaving 6 bases between. The V gene's germline CDR1 is MGHRA and CDR2 YSYEKL. The CDR3 contains 14 residues. CDR3 DNA sequence: TGCGCCAGCAGCCATATTATTGGGGCCAACGTCCTGACTTTC. It is translated as CASSHIIGANVLTF.

This clonotype was seen at least ten times. The V and J genes are TRBV30 and TRBJ1-2; possibly TRBD1 for D (5 bases). This CDR3 comprises 14 residues. Germline CDR1 and CDR2: GTSNPN and SVGIG (reference sequence). Deletions cut 5 bases from V and 6 bases from J, with 19 bases between. The CDR3 DNA follows: TGTGCCTGGGGAGCCCTGGGACGGCCTGATGGCTACACCTTC. It encodes CAWGALGRPDGYTF. The full variable domain, in which reference TRBV30 and TRBJ1-2 provide the parts outside the CDR3, is SQTIHQWPATLVQPVGSPLSLECTVEGTSNPNLYWYRQAAGRGLQLLFYSVGIGQISSEVPQNLSASRPQDRQFILSSKKLLLSDSGFYLCAWGALGRPDGYTFGSGTRLTVV.

This clonotype appeared a few times. The chain joins TRBV29-1 to TRBJ1-1, with D maybe TRBD1 (6 bases). Germline V gene data show CDR1 as SQVTM and CDR2 as ANQGSEA. The CDR3 spans 14 residues. The V and J ends lost 4 bases and 1 base respectively, with 13 bases between them. The CDR3 nucleotides are TGCAGCGTTGGTCTCCAACAGGGGAACACTGAAGCTTTCTTT. Protein product: CSVGLQQGNTEAFF.

This clonotype was counted many times. This chain uses TRBV5-4 with TRBJ2-5; D is perhaps TRBD1 (6 bases). The V gene's germline CDR1 is SGHNT and CDR2 YYREEE (reference sequence). The CDR3 runs 13 residues. Between the trimmed V and J ends, which lost 5 bases and 5 bases, there was a span of 13 bases. The DNA of the CDR3 is TGTGCCAGCAGGTTTAACAGGGAGGAGACCCAGTACTTC. Protein sequence: CASRFNREETQYF.

V and J are TRBV5-1 and TRBJ2-2; TRBD1 matches at 7 bases. The CDR3 is 16 residues long. The ends lost 4 bases at V and 3 bases at J; junction bases unmatched: 9. Germline loops: CDR1 SGHRS, CDR2 YFSETQ. Written as DNA, the CDR3 is TGCGCCAGCAGCGCTACAGGGGTTCGGGACACCGGGGAGCTGTTTTTT. This encodes CASSATGVRDTGELFF.

The V and J genes are TRBV29-1 and TRBJ1-1; D is undetermined. Germline CDR1 reads SQVTM; CDR2 reads ANQGSEA. V was shortened by 7 bases and J by 4 bases, with 25 bases between the two germline ends. The CDR3 loop spans 16 amino acids. Written as DNA, the CDR3 is TGCAGCGCCCTAGGGAGAGGGTCGTCAAGAGGCACTGAAGCTTTCTTT. Amino acids: CSALGRGSSRGTEAFF.

This clonotype appeared a few times. This chain connects TRBV24-1 to TRBJ1-2; D unresolved. The germline V gene has CDR1 KGHDR and CDR2 SFDVKD. The length of the CDR3 is 13 residues. The V end was cut by 3 bases, the J end by 4 bases, with 8 bases between. This chain's CDR3 is CATSDLAGYGYTF. The CDR3 nucleotides read TGTGCCACCAGTGATCTCGCCGGCTATGGCTACACCTTC.

The CDR3 protein is CASSQDRSNLEYYNEQFF. The CDR3 DNA is TGCGCCAGCAGCCAAGATCGGTCTAACCTCGAATACTACAATGAGCAGTTCTTC. The J gene is TRBJ2-1, the V gene TRBV4-1; no firm D call. From germline, CDR1 is MGHRA and CDR2 YSYEKL. The CDR3 is 18 amino acids. V was pared by 0 bases and J by 3 bases, with 18 bases between.

V usage is TRBV27 and J usage is TRBJ2-2, with a possible D match to TRBD1 (6 bases). V was trimmed by 3 bases and J by 4 bases, leaving 15 bases between them. Germline CDR1 and CDR2: MNHEY and SMNVEV (reference sequence). The CDR3 sequence is 16 residues long. CDR3 in amino acids: CASSLDPPRGTGELFF. CDR3 bases: TGTGCCAGCAGTTTGGACCCACCCAGGGGCACCGGGGAGCTGTTTTTT.

V is TRBV5-5 and J is TRBJ1-1; perhaps TRBD1 as D (5 bases). Germline V lookup: CDR1 SGHKS, CDR2 YYEKEE (reference sequence). CDR3 length: 14 amino acids. V lost 4 bases and J 2 bases, leaving 12 bases between the germline ends. The CDR3, as DNA: TGTGCCAGCAGCATAGGGGTGGTTAACACTGAAGCTTTCTTT. Residues: CASSIGVVNTEAFF.

This clonotype was seen repeatedly, ten times or more. V is TRBV7-2 and J is TRBJ2-1, with TRBD2 matching over 8 bases. V dropped 3 bases and J dropped 4; count of bases not matched to a gene: 11. The CDR3 runs to 17 residues. In germline, CDR1 is SGHTA, CDR2 FQGNSA. The CDR3 loop reads CASSFLPAGEVYNEQFF. The CDR3 DNA reads TGTGCCAGCAGCTTTCTCCCAGCGGGAGAGGTATACAATGAGCAGTTCTTC.

This clonotype was picked up a small number of times. The rearrangement joins TRBV29-1 to TRBJ2-5; D possibly corresponds to TRBD2 (5 bases). This CDR3 is 16 amino acids long. Per the germline V gene, CDR1 is SQVTM and CDR2 is ANQGSEA. Trimming took off 6 bases at V and 4 bases at J, with 24 bases between the two ends. The CDR3 is CSVAPMAANRGETQYF. The CDR3, as DNA: TGCAGCGTGGCCCCGATGGCGGCTAACCGGGGAGAGACCCAGTACTTC.

The rearrangement links TRBV20-1 to TRBJ1-3, with 8 positions matching TRBD1. The CDR3 is 14 amino acids. The ends lost 6 bases at V and 2 bases at J; junction bases unmatched: 6. Germline CDR1 is DFQATT and CDR2 is SNEGSKA (reference sequence). CDR3 coding DNA: TGCAGTGCACCGGACAGGGTAGCTGGAAACACCATATATTTT. It codes for CSAPDRVAGNTIYF.

This clonotype was seen a handful of times. This chain connects TRBV4-1 to TRBJ1-6, with D uncertain. This CDR3 is built from 18 residues. Germline CDR1 reads MGHRA; CDR2 reads YSYEKL. V lost 0 bases and J lost 12, with 24 bases in between. CDR3 sequence (DNA): TGCGCCAGCAGCCAAGAGGTCGTAAGGCGGTTCCAGGTTCTACCCCTCCACTTT. Residues: CASSQEVVRRFQVLPLHF.

Only a few counts were recorded for this clonotype. The chain carries TRBV12-3 or TRBV12-4 and TRBJ2-4, with TRBD2 as a possible D gene (6 bases). The V and J ends lost 6 bases and 11 bases respectively, with 20 bases between them. The CDR3 covers 14 residues. In DNA form, the CDR3 reads TGTGCCAGCAGCCTCACGGGACTCCCAACTTTTCAGTACTTC. This encodes CASSLTGLPTFQYF.

This clonotype was recorded a few times. This chain uses TRBV27 with TRBJ1-2; 10 nucleotides match TRBD1. Trimming cost V 8 bases and J 4 bases; bases outside gene matches: 13. Germline V lookup: CDR1 MNHEY, CDR2 SMNVEV (reference sequence). The CDR3 has 16 residues. The CDR3 DNA reads TGTGCCAGCGCCCGCCCCGGGACAGGGGTTGGCTATGGCTACACCTTC. Translated: CASARPGTGVGYGYTF.

Written as DNA, the CDR3 is TGTGCCAGCAGCGGAAAGCTAGCGGGAGTTACAGATACGCAGTATTTT. It codes for CASSGKLAGVTDTQYF. V gene TRBV9 combines with J gene TRBJ2-3; TRBD2 matches at 10 bases. Trimming took 3 bases from V and 3 from J; bases not matched to a gene: 7. Germline CDR1 and CDR2: SGDLS and YYNGEE. This CDR3 region has 16 residues.

This clonotype was observed a handful of times. The J gene is TRBJ1-2, the V gene TRBV4-2, with unresolved D. The CDR3 covers 14 residues. The V and J ends lost 6 bases and 1 base respectively, with 12 bases between them. Germline V gene data show CDR1 as LGHNA and CDR2 as YNFKEQ. Here the CDR3 reads CASRESGLNYGYTF. The CDR3 nucleotides read TGTGCCAGCAGGGAATCGGGTCTTAACTATGGCTACACCTTC.

V is TRBV2 and J is TRBJ2-2; 7 bases fit TRBD1. The V gene's germline CDR1 is SNHLY and CDR2 FYNNEI. The length of the CDR3 is 16 residues. V shed 7 bases, J shed 1 base, and the junction held 9 bases outside the gene matches. The CDR3 loop is CASTEIGTENTGELFF. Written as DNA, the CDR3 is TGTGCCAGCACGGAAATCGGGACAGAGAACACCGGGGAGCTGTTTTTT.

This clonotype turned up a few times. CDR3 in DNA: TGTGCCAGCAGCGTAGATTCAGGGGGCTATGTCACCGGGGAGCTGTTTTTT. Residues: CASSVDSGGYVTGELFF. The chain links TRBV9 to TRBJ2-2, with 8 bases fitting TRBD1. The CDR3 loop spans 17 amino acids. V was clipped by 0 bases and J by 4 bases; unmatched bases: 8. Germline lookup yields CDR1 SGDLS and CDR2 YYNGEE.

This clonotype came up many times. An end of the junction does not agree with germline; a read error may underlie this. This chain links TRBV4-1 with TRBJ2-5; 10 nucleotides align to TRBD1. This CDR3 is 13 amino acids long. Germline values: CDR1 MGHRA, CDR2 YSYEKL. The CDR3 here is CASSRGQGETQYF. The CDR3 DNA follows: TGTGCCAGCTCACGGGGACAGGGGGAGACCCAGTACTTC.

The CDR3 here is CASRDSGAKNIQYF. DNA for the CDR3: TGCGCCAGTCGGGACTCCGGGGCCAAAAACATTCAGTACTTC. The gene calls are TRBV5-1 and TRBJ2-4, with a weak D call TRBD2 (6 bases). CDR3 length equals 14 residues. Germline V CDR1 and CDR2: SGHRS, YFSETQ. V gave up 8 bases and J gave up 1 base, with 13 bases separating them.